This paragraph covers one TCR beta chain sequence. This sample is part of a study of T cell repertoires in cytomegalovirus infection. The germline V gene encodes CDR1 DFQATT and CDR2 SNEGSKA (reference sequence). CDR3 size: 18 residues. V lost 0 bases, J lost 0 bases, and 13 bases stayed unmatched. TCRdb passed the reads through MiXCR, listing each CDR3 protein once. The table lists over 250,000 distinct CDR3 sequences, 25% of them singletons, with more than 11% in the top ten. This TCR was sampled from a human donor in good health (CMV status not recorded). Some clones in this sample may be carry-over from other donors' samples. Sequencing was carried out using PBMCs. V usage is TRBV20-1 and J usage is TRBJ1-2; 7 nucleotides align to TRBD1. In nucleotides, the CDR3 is TGCAGTGCTAGAGATAGATCAGCCCGACAGGGAGCTAACTATGGCTACACCTTC. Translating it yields CSARDRSARQGANYGYTF.